The rows below give T cell receptor beta chains drawn from one sample of a study of identical twins. TCRdb analysed the 5' RACE reads with MiXCR anew, one entry per CDR3 protein. The sample lists about 290,000 distinct CDR3 sequences; 8.5% to 9.5% were seen once. These records were also assigned to another study, of yellow fever vaccine responses in identical twins.

The sample consisted of CD8+ T cells sorted from blood. The origin of the receptors is a woman aged 18-29 years in good health. Each CDR3 is given with its conserved first and last residue. The order of the fields is V gene, D gene, J gene, CDR3 length, clone size, CDR3 protein, CDR3 DNA. The D gene is left open where the match is weak. Size values are once, few and many counts, or a class for expanded clones, and some rows have none.

v_call: TRBV14; d_call: .; j_call: TRBJ2-1; cdr3_length: 13; clone_size: .; cdr3_aa: CATGGGDYNEQFF; cdr3_nt: TGTGCCACCGGGGGTGGGGACTACAATGAGCAGTTCTTC
v_call: TRBV6-1; d_call: TRBD1; j_call: TRBJ2-7; cdr3_length: 15; clone_size: few; cdr3_aa: CASNPGQGRVYEQYF; cdr3_nt: TGTGCCAGCAACCCCGGACAGGGGAGGGTCTACGAGCAGTACTTC
v_call: TRBV27; d_call: TRBD1; j_call: TRBJ2-1; cdr3_length: 16; clone_size: many; cdr3_aa: CASSLTRTGGINEQFF; cdr3_nt: TGTGCCAGCAGTTTAACGCGGACAGGGGGCATCAATGAGCAGTTCTTC
v_call: TRBV27; d_call: .; j_call: TRBJ1-1; cdr3_length: 14; clone_size: .; cdr3_aa: CASSLVVGSSEAFF; cdr3_nt: TGTGCCAGCAGTTTAGTAGTAGGGTCGTCTGAAGCTTTCTTT
v_call: TRBV4-2; d_call: .; j_call: TRBJ2-5; cdr3_length: 13; clone_size: many; cdr3_aa: CASSQDTQETQYF; cdr3_nt: TGTGCCAGCAGCCAAGACACTCAAGAGACCCAGTACTTC
v_call: TRBV20-1; d_call: TRBD1; j_call: TRBJ2-7; cdr3_length: 16; clone_size: many; cdr3_aa: CSARTGAIYSSYEQYF; cdr3_nt: TGCAGTGCCCGGACAGGGGCCATATATAGCTCCTACGAGCAGTACTTC
v_call: TRBV12-3/TRBV12-4; d_call: .; j_call: TRBJ1-5; cdr3_length: 15; clone_size: few; cdr3_aa: CASSLEMGGAQPQHF; cdr3_nt: TGTGCCAGCAGTTTAGAGATGGGGGGCGCTCAGCCCCAGCATTTT
v_call: TRBV6-6; d_call: .; j_call: TRBJ1-4; cdr3_length: 14; clone_size: many; cdr3_aa: CASSGLLGNEKLFF; cdr3_nt: TGTGCCAGCAGCGGACTCCTGGGTAATGAAAAACTGTTTTTT
v_call: TRBV28; d_call: TRBD2; j_call: TRBJ2-2; cdr3_length: 16; clone_size: many; cdr3_aa: CASSLSWGGNTGELFF; cdr3_nt: TGTGCCAGCAGTTTATCGTGGGGGGGTAACACCGGGGAGCTGTTTTTT
v_call: TRBV4-3; d_call: .; j_call: TRBJ2-2; cdr3_length: 16; clone_size: .; cdr3_aa: CASSQNVRSGSGELFF; cdr3_nt: TGCGCCAGCAGCCAAAACGTCCGGAGTGGCTCCGGGGAGCTGTTTTTT
v_call: TRBV6-2/TRBV6-3; d_call: .; j_call: TRBJ2-7; cdr3_length: 12; clone_size: few; cdr3_aa: CASSYSANEQYF; cdr3_nt: TGTGCCAGCAGTTACTCGGCGAACGAGCAGTACTTC
v_call: TRBV7-9; d_call: .; j_call: TRBJ2-2; cdr3_length: 13; clone_size: few; cdr3_aa: CASSSSYTGELFF; cdr3_nt: TGTGCCAGCAGCTCCAGCTACACCGGGGAGCTGTTTTTT
v_call: TRBV10-3; d_call: TRBD2; j_call: TRBJ2-2; cdr3_length: 15; clone_size: many; cdr3_aa: CAISGLAGGTGELFF; cdr3_nt: TGTGCCATCAGTGGGCTAGCGGGAGGAACCGGGGAGCTGTTTTTT
v_call: TRBV11-1; d_call: .; j_call: TRBJ2-1; cdr3_length: 21; clone_size: .; cdr3_aa: CASSFPQAKGGASSSYNEQFF; cdr3_nt: TGTGCCAGCAGCTTCCCCCAAGCAAAAGGGGGGGCATCGAGCTCCTACAATGAGCAGTTCTTC
v_call: TRBV7-6; d_call: .; j_call: TRBJ2-2; cdr3_length: 16; clone_size: .; cdr3_aa: CASSLEIAPDTGELFF; cdr3_nt: TGTGCCAGCAGCTTAGAGATCGCACCCGACACCGGGGAGCTGTTTTTT
v_call: TRBV28; d_call: .; j_call: TRBJ2-4; cdr3_length: 14; clone_size: .; cdr3_aa: CASSAGLLTEGQYF; cdr3_nt: TGTGCCAGCAGCGCTGGACTGCTGACGGAAGGACAGTACTTC
v_call: TRBV2; d_call: .; j_call: TRBJ2-1; cdr3_length: 16; clone_size: few; cdr3_aa: CASSDTGYSVGNEQFF; cdr3_nt: TGTGCCAGCAGCGACACAGGCTATAGCGTGGGCAATGAGCAGTTCTTC
v_call: TRBV14; d_call: .; j_call: TRBJ2-7; cdr3_length: 14; clone_size: many; cdr3_aa: CASSPREGAYEQYF; cdr3_nt: TGTGCCAGCAGCCCCAGGGAGGGGGCCTACGAGCAGTACTTC
v_call: TRBV3-1; d_call: TRBD1; j_call: TRBJ2-7; cdr3_length: 16; clone_size: .; cdr3_aa: CASSHRPRTGIYEQYF; cdr3_nt: TGTGCCAGCAGCCACCGACCCCGGACAGGGATCTACGAGCAGTACTTC
v_call: TRBV6-2/TRBV6-3; d_call: TRBD2; j_call: TRBJ2-1; cdr3_length: 17; clone_size: few; cdr3_aa: CASSYTIAGRVGNEQFF; cdr3_nt: TGTGCCAGCAGTTACACGATAGCGGGAAGGGTAGGAAATGAGCAGTTCTTC
v_call: TRBV3-1; d_call: TRBD2; j_call: TRBJ2-3; cdr3_length: 15; clone_size: few; cdr3_aa: CASSHPAGAGDTQYF; cdr3_nt: TGTGCCAGCAGCCACCCGGCGGGAGCTGGCGATACGCAGTATTTT
v_call: TRBV27; d_call: .; j_call: TRBJ2-1; cdr3_length: 13; clone_size: once; cdr3_aa: CASSLIAGNEQFF; cdr3_nt: TGTGCCAGCAGTTTAATTGCGGGAAATGAGCAGTTCTTC
v_call: TRBV15; d_call: .; j_call: TRBJ2-7; cdr3_length: 14; clone_size: few; cdr3_aa: CATSRAATPYEQYF; cdr3_nt: TGTGCCACCAGCAGAGCGGCCACCCCCTACGAGCAGTACTTC
v_call: TRBV2; d_call: TRBD2; j_call: TRBJ2-7; cdr3_length: 16; clone_size: few; cdr3_aa: CASRPSSGLSPNEQYF; cdr3_nt: TGTGCCAGCAGACCATCTAGCGGCCTATCCCCCAACGAGCAGTACTTC
v_call: TRBV12-3/TRBV12-4; d_call: TRBD1; j_call: TRBJ1-1; cdr3_length: 15; clone_size: many; cdr3_aa: CASTPGQGWDTEAFF; cdr3_nt: TGTGCCAGCACCCCGGGACAGGGTTGGGACACTGAAGCTTTCTTT
v_call: TRBV7-3; d_call: .; j_call: TRBJ1-5; cdr3_length: 15; clone_size: many; cdr3_aa: CASSLSGESNQPQHF; cdr3_nt: TGTGCCAGCAGCTTATCCGGGGAGAGCAATCAGCCCCAGCATTTT
v_call: TRBV7-9; d_call: TRBD1; j_call: TRBJ2-7; cdr3_length: 13; clone_size: few; cdr3_aa: CASSWGQRVEQYF; cdr3_nt: TGTGCCAGCAGCTGGGGACAGAGGGTCGAGCAGTACTTC
v_call: TRBV12-2; d_call: .; j_call: TRBJ2-5; cdr3_length: 13; clone_size: .; cdr3_aa: CASRPRMGETQYF; cdr3_nt: TGTGCAAGTCGCCCCCGGATGGGGGAGACCCAGTACTTC
v_call: TRBV4-2; d_call: .; j_call: TRBJ2-7; cdr3_length: 15; clone_size: few; cdr3_aa: CASSQLSGEIYEQYF; cdr3_nt: TGTGCCAGCAGCCAGTTGAGCGGAGAAATCTACGAGCAGTACTTC